The 5 T cell receptor beta chains reported below all come from one sample, sequenced in a study of human T cells and chemical hapten exposure (dated by TCRdb to the early 2020s). To prepare the library, RACE was applied. Sequenced using a NextSeq 500. Through fastp at Q25 and MiXCR, TCRdb rebuilt clones from the public reads, retaining in-frame beta chains. A single entry per CDR3 protein holds the most common genes and DNA from its merged rows. The sample profile shows some 97,000 distinct CDR3 sequences; around a quarter of them were found once. About a tenth of the sample belongs to the ten largest clones. The sample's time point label, in plain terms: patch test 3, about 24 weeks after DPC sensitization. The sample's treatment or condition, from its label and the paper: therapeutic diphenylcyclopropenone sensitization with weekly scalp DPC. The input for sequencing was whole blood, taken in connection with sensitization to the hapten diphenylcyclopropenone (DPC). The source is a man aged 35-49 years with alopecia areata. Some clones in this sample may be carry-over from other donors' samples.

This chain connects TRBV7-9 to TRBJ2-3; 8 bases map to TRBD1. The CDR3 has 15 residues. Looked up from germline, CDR1 is SEHNR and CDR2 is FQNEAQ (reference sequence). Trimming cost V 5 bases and J 0 bases; bases outside gene matches: 4. The CDR3 protein is CASSQRTGSTDTQYF. The CDR3 nucleotides read TGTGCCAGCAGCCAGAGGACAGGGAGCACAGATACGCAGTATTTT.

The V and J genes are TRBV28 and TRBJ2-3; 9 positions match TRBD2. The CDR3 loop spans 17 amino acids. Per the germline V gene, CDR1 is MDHEN and CDR2 is SYDVKM. Trimming took 6 bases from V and 3 from J; bases not matched to a gene: 13. The CDR3 nucleotides are TGTGCCAGCAGCAGCGGGGGCGGGAGGGCCGGGACAGATACGCAGTATTTT. This encodes CASSSGGGRAGTDTQYF. The full variable domain, in which reference TRBV28 and TRBJ2-3 provide the parts outside the CDR3, is DVKVTQSSRYLVKRTGEKVFLECVQDMDHENMFWYRQDPGLGLRLIYFSYDVKMKEKGDIPEGYSVSREKKERFSLILESASTNQTSMYLCASSSGGGRAGTDTQYFGPGTRLTVL.

V gene TRBV27 combines with J gene TRBJ2-4, with a weak D call TRBD2 (6 bases). V was cut by 3 bases and J by 1 base, with 10 bases left in between. The CDR3 is 15 amino acids. Per germline, CDR1 MNHEY and CDR2 SMNVEV (reference sequence). DNA for the CDR3: TGTGCCAGCAGTTTGGGGGGTTTCGCCAAAAACATTCAGTACTTC. It is translated as CASSLGGFAKNIQYF.

The genes are TRBV12-3 or TRBV12-4 and TRBJ2-6, with D tentatively TRBD1 (5 bases). V dropped 3 bases and J dropped 0 bases, with 9 bases sitting between them. This CDR3 comprises 16 residues. This CDR3 reads CASSFQGSSGANVLTF. The CDR3, as DNA: TGTGCCAGCAGTTTCCAGGGTAGCTCTGGGGCCAACGTCCTGACTTTC.

The genes are TRBV6-2 or TRBV6-3 and TRBJ2-5; D is perhaps TRBD2 (6 bases). V shed 6 bases and J shed 2 bases, with 10 bases lying between them. The germline gives CDR1 MNHEY, CDR2 SVGEGT. The CDR3 loop spans 13 amino acids. This CDR3 is CASRPSVQETQYF. CDR3 coding DNA: TGTGCCAGCAGGCCTAGCGTACAAGAGACCCAGTACTTC.